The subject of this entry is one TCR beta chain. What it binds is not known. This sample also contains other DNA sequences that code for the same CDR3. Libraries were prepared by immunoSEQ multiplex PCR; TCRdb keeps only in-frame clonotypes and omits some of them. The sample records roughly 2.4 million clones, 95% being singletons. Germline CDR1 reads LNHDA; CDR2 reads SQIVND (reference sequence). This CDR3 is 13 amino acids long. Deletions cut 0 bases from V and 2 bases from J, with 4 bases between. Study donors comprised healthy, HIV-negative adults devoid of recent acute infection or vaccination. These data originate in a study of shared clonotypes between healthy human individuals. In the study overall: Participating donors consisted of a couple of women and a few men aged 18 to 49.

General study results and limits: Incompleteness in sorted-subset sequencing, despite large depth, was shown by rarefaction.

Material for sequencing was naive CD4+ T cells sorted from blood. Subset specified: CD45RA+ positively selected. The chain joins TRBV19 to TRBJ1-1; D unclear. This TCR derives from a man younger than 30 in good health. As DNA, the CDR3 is TGTGCCAGTAGTATAGATCTAAACACTGAAGCTTTCTTT. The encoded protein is CASSIDLNTEAFF.